The 32 T cell receptor beta chains reported below all come from one sample, sequenced in a study of T cell responses to AZD1222 COVID-19 vaccine (dated by TCRdb to about 2021). The sample's time point label, decoded: baseline before first vaccination. In the paper's terms, the treatment or condition label means: meningococcal conjugate vaccine given as trial control. The library was generated by the immunoSEQ multiplex PCR assay. This immuneACCESS table, as held by TCRdb, lists in-frame sequences with V and J called but not all clones. Of the missing ones, under half trace to an unresolved V gene in checked studies; the others have no known cause. Counted in this sample were 100,000 to 150,000 clones; around 91% of them appeared once. Around 4.5% of the sample comes from the top ten. Sequenced here: peripheral blood, sampled on day 0 of MenACWY control vaccination. Receptor source: an adult in good health.

This chain uses TRBV2 with TRBJ2-1; D unresolved. Trimming pared 2 bases from V and 7 bases from J, leaving 12 bases between. Germline loops: CDR1 SNHLY, CDR2 FYNNEI. CDR3 size: 14 residues. The CDR3: CASSERLQVNEQFF. CDR3 bases: TGTGCCAGCAGTGAAAGGTTGCAGGTTAATGAGCAGTTCTTC.

V gene TRBV28 combines with J gene TRBJ2-1, with a possible D match to TRBD2 (6 bases). Germline V lookup: CDR1 MDHEN, CDR2 SYDVKM. The CDR3 extends over 14 amino acids. V was trimmed by 6 bases and J by 1 base, leaving 10 bases between them. The CDR3 sequence is CASREGLSYNEQFF. The DNA for the CDR3 is TGTGCCAGCAGGGAGGGCCTATCCTACAATGAGCAGTTCTTC.

The chain carries TRBV27 and TRBJ1-2; D gene ambiguous. Germline CDR1 reads MNHEY; CDR2 reads SMNVEV (reference sequence). The V end lost 10 bases, the J end lost 4 bases, and 25 bases lay between the germline ends. CDR3 size: 16 residues. The CDR3 here is CATGVSYIETSYGYTF. As DNA, the CDR3 is TGTGCCACCGGAGTTTCGTACATAGAAACTTCCTATGGCTACACCTTC.

This sequence joins TRBV28 and TRBJ1-1; maybe TRBD1 (5 bases). V lost 2 bases to trimming and J lost 1 base, with 11 bases between them. Looked up from germline, CDR1 is MDHEN and CDR2 is SYDVKM. This CDR3 has 15 residues. The CDR3 here is CASSLSRRENTEAFF. CDR3 in DNA: TGTGCCAGCAGTTTAAGCCGCAGGGAGAACACTGAAGCTTTCTTT.

The rearrangement uses TRBV11-1 and TRBJ2-7, with D possibly being TRBD2 (6 bases). CDR1 and CDR2 from the germline V gene are SGHAT and FQDESV (reference sequence). The germline V and J ends were trimmed by 3 bases and 0 bases, with 9 bases remaining between them. The CDR3 runs to 14 residues. The CDR3 coding sequence is TGTGCCAGCAGCTTGCGGAGGGGCTCCTACGAGCAGTACTTC. Residues: CASSLRRGSYEQYF.

This sequence joins TRBV2 and TRBJ1-4; possible D gene TRBD1, 5 bases. Germline CDR1 SNHLY, CDR2 FYNNEI. CDR3 length equals 13 residues. Trimming stripped 9 bases from V and 3 bases from J, with 11 bases between. The CDR3 nucleotides read TGTGCCAGGCAGGGACCGGCTAATGAAAAACTGTTTTTT. Translated: CARQGPANEKLFF.

This clone was seen a single time. V gene TRBV6-5 combines with J gene TRBJ1-2; the D gene is possibly TRBD1 (5 bases). The CDR3 sequence is 15 residues long. Trimming stripped 6 bases from V and 2 bases from J, with 16 bases between. Germline V gene sequence: CDR1 MNHEY, CDR2 SVGAGI. CDR3 DNA sequence: TGTGCCAGCAGGCGAACCCAGACAGAGAACTATGGCTACACCTTC. It codes for CASRRTQTENYGYTF.

The chain employs TRBV7-2 and TRBJ2-3; D gene ambiguous. CDR1 is SGHTA and CDR2 is FQGNSA in the germline V gene. V dropped 2 bases and J dropped 6 bases, with 6 bases sitting between them. The CDR3 is made up of 12 amino acids. The chain's CDR3 is CASSLIGDTQYF. The CDR3 bases are TGTGCCAGCAGCTTAATCGGGGATACGCAGTATTTT.

The V call is TRBV6-7, the J call TRBJ2-2; no firm D call. TRBV6-7 is identified as an open reading frame with a role that is uncertain. With 6 bases removed from V and 6 bases from J, the gap between germline ends came to 14 bases. This CDR3 has 14 residues. The CDR3 region is CASRNGPLAGELFF. The DNA for the CDR3 is TGTGCCAGCAGAAACGGGCCCCTCGCCGGGGAGCTGTTTTTT.

The rearrangement links TRBV10-2 to TRBJ1-5; 7 positions match TRBD1. This CDR3 contains 16 residues. V was clipped by 3 bases and J by 2 bases; unmatched bases: 7. CDR1 and CDR2 from the germline V gene are WSHSY and SAAADI. As DNA, the CDR3 is TGCGCCAGCAGTGATGAGGGGGCGATGGGCAATCAGCCCCAGCATTTT. Protein: CASSDEGAMGNQPQHF.

The chain couples TRBV2 to TRBJ2-5; 11 bases fit TRBD2. Germline V gives CDR1 SNHLY, CDR2 FYNNEI. This CDR3 contains 15 residues. With 4 bases clipped from V and 5 bases from J, the junction kept 6 bases outside the gene matches. CDR3 region: CASSVAGGPGETQYF. CDR3 nucleotide sequence: TGTGCCAGCAGTGTAGCGGGAGGGCCCGGGGAGACCCAGTACTTC.

The chain carries TRBV7-9 and TRBJ1-3, with D maybe TRBD1 (6 bases). Germline CDR1 is SEHNR and CDR2 is FQNEAQ (reference sequence). The ends were cut back, 5 bases at V and 5 bases at J, with 16 bases in the middle. CDR3 length equals 15 residues. The CDR3 DNA follows: TGTGCCAGCAGCCCTACCCGGGGGCTGAGAAACACCATATATTTT. Translating it yields CASSPTRGLRNTIYF.

The rearrangement joins TRBV2 to TRBJ1-2; 9 bases map to TRBD1. Germline V gene data show CDR1 as SNHLY and CDR2 as FYNNEI. After removal of 3 bases from V and 6 bases from J, the junction contained 8 bases not matched to a gene. CDR3 length: 15 residues. Here the CDR3 DNA reads TGTGCCAGCAGTGAGGTTGGACAGGGGAGAAATGGCTACACCTTC. As protein: CASSEVGQGRNGYTF.

The V call is TRBV7-6, the J call TRBJ2-5; D is unclear. CDR3 length: 11 residues. From germline, CDR1 is SGHVS and CDR2 FNYEAQ. Trimming removed 4 bases at V and 5 bases at J, with 5 bases between. This chain's CDR3 is CASSSQETQYF. The CDR3 nucleotides read TGTGCCAGCAGCTCCCAGGAGACCCAGTACTTC.

The rearrangement links TRBV28 to TRBJ1-4; tentatively, D is TRBD1 (5 bases). This CDR3 is built from 17 residues. Trimming stripped 4 bases from V and 11 bases from J, with 26 bases between. Per germline, CDR1 MDHEN and CDR2 SYDVKM. CDR3 region: CASSSGGGGHVGSKLFF. CDR3 DNA: TGTGCCAGCAGTTCCGGGGGGGGAGGACATGTCGGATCCAAACTGTTTTTT.

This clone was seen once. V is TRBV25-1 and J is TRBJ1-1, with TRBD1 identical over 8 bases. The CDR3 contains 16 residues. CDR1 is MGHDK and CDR2 is SYGVNS in the germline V gene. Losses at the gene ends were 1 base for V and 0 bases for J; bases not matched to a gene: 4. CDR3 DNA: TGTGCCAGCAGTGAATCGAAGACAGGGGTGAACACTGAAGCTTTCTTT. Translation: CASSESKTGVNTEAFF.

Only one count was recorded for this clone. This chain links TRBV10-2 with TRBJ2-5; D might be TRBD1 (6 bases). The CDR3 is 13 residues long. Germline V CDR1 and CDR2: WSHSY, SAAADI. V was cut by 6 bases and J by 2 bases, with 10 bases left in between. CDR3 coding DNA: TGCGCCAGCAGAGGACAGTCTCAAGAGACCCAGTACTTC. Translation gives CASRGQSQETQYF.

The sample holds one count of this clone. The V gene is TRBV3-1 (or the pseudogene TRBV3-2), the J gene TRBJ2-3; D is unresolved. Trimming stripped 4 bases from V and 1 base from J, with 6 bases between. The CDR3 runs to 13 residues. Germline CDR1 LGHDT, CDR2 YNNKEL (reference sequence). Here the CDR3 reads CASSPSGTDTQYF. Here the CDR3 DNA reads TGTGCCAGCAGCCCCTCGGGCACAGATACGCAGTATTTT.

The J gene is TRBJ2-1, the V gene TRBV5-1; D not certain. Per the germline V gene, CDR1 is SGHRS and CDR2 is YFSETQ. The V gene lost 0 bases and the J gene lost 1 base, with 14 bases spanning the gap. This CDR3 comprises 17 residues. CDR3 region: CASSLVSGSSSYNEQFF. In DNA form, the CDR3 reads TGCGCCAGCAGCTTGGTTTCGGGCTCCTCTTCCTACAATGAGCAGTTCTTC.

This clone was picked up one time. The V and J genes are TRBV27 and TRBJ2-3; a possible D gene is TRBD2 (5 bases). The CDR3 totals 14 residues. Germline CDR1 reads MNHEY; CDR2 reads SMNVEV (reference sequence). V was shortened by 1 base and J by 4 bases, with 9 bases between the two germline ends. Here the CDR3 DNA reads TGTGCCAGCAGTTTATGGAGGAATTCAGATACGCAGTATTTT. Translating gives CASSLWRNSDTQYF.

The J gene is TRBJ2-2, the V gene TRBV4-1; TRBD1 or TRBD2 may be the D gene (6 bases each). Trimming took 8 bases from V and 4 from J, leaving 8 bases between them. The CDR3 is 12 residues long. The V gene's germline CDR1 is MGHRA and CDR2 YSYEKL. CDR3 bases: TGCGCCAGCGGGGGGCCCACCGGGGAGCTGTTTTTT. It encodes CASGGPTGELFF.

The chain couples TRBV15 to TRBJ2-2, with TRBD2 identical over 10 bases. This CDR3 contains 17 residues. The trim removed 8 bases at V and 4 bases at J, leaving 13 bases unmatched. Germline values: CDR1 LNHNV, CDR2 YYDKDF (reference sequence). Here the CDR3 reads CATRTSGGWAATGELFF. The CDR3 region has the DNA TGTGCCACCCGGACTAGCGGAGGTTGGGCTGCCACCGGGGAGCTGTTTTTT.

The chain has TRBV28 and TRBJ1-3; 7 nucleotides line up with TRBD1. The V gene end was trimmed by 5 bases and the J gene end by 4 bases; junction bases not matched to a gene: 8. In germline, CDR1 is MDHEN, CDR2 SYDVKM. The CDR3 is made up of 15 amino acids. Here the CDR3 DNA reads TGTGCCAGCAGTCTCGACAGGGTAAAAGGAAACACCATATATTTT. The encoded protein is CASSLDRVKGNTIYF.

The chain combines TRBV5-5 with TRBJ2-7, with 7 bases that match TRBD1. Germline loops: CDR1 SGHKS, CDR2 YYEKEE (reference sequence). The CDR3 has 16 residues. With 4 bases clipped from V and 2 bases from J, the junction kept 12 bases outside the gene matches. CDR3 in DNA: TGTGCCAGCAGCCAAACTACGGACAGGTGGGCCTACGAGCAGTACTTC. Protein: CASSQTTDRWAYEQYF.

This clone was picked up a small number of times. The rearrangement links TRBV19 to TRBJ2-7; D uncertain. V was cut by 3 bases and J by 3 bases, with 12 bases left in between. CDR1 and CDR2 from the germline V gene are LNHDA and SQIVND (reference sequence). CDR3 length: 14 amino acids. The CDR3 bases are TGTGCCAGTAGTATCGCGATCATTAACTACGAGCAGTACTTC. Its protein product is CASSIAIINYEQYF.

The V and J genes are TRBV24-1 and TRBJ2-1; 11 positions agree with TRBD2. J gave up 4 bases and V 11 bases, and 9 bases lay outside the gene matches. The CDR3 runs to 15 residues. The germline gives CDR1 KGHDR, CDR2 SFDVKD. The CDR3: CAIQTSGKNYNEQFF. DNA for the CDR3: TGTGCCATCCAGACTAGCGGGAAAAATTACAATGAGCAGTTCTTC.

The V and J genes are TRBV10-2 and TRBJ1-3; D not certain. The CDR3 runs 14 residues. The germline V and J ends were trimmed by 8 bases and 3 bases, with 14 bases remaining between them. Per germline, CDR1 WSHSY and CDR2 SAAADI. Here the CDR3 DNA reads TGCGCCAGCGCCGGCTGGGATTTTGGAAACACCATATATTTT. Translated: CASAGWDFGNTIYF.

This chain connects TRBV19 to TRBJ2-1, with D tentatively TRBD1 (5 bases). This CDR3 is built from 14 residues. Germline loops: CDR1 LNHDA, CDR2 SQIVND (reference sequence). V gave up 4 bases and J gave up 5 bases, with 12 bases separating them. DNA of the CDR3: TGTGCCAGTAGTAATCGCAGGGAAAACAATGAGCAGTTCTTC. Translating it yields CASSNRRENNEQFF.

The chain links TRBV19 to TRBJ1-5; TRBD1 might be the D (5 bases). The CDR3 runs 16 residues. CDR1 is LNHDA and CDR2 is SQIVND in the germline V gene (reference sequence). V lost 5 bases and J lost 2, with 16 bases in between. The CDR3 DNA reads TGTGCCAGTAGTCCACGTTCCAGGGCGGGCAATCAGCCCCAGCATTTT. Its translation is CASSPRSRAGNQPQHF. Based on the CDR3 plus reference TRBV19 and TRBJ1-5, the full variable domain is DGGITQSPKYLFRKEGQNVTLSCEQNLNHDAMYWYRQDPGQGLRLIYYSQIVNDFQKGDIAEGYSVSREKKESFPLTVTSAQKNPTAFYLCASSPRSRAGNQPQHFGDGTRLSIL.

This chain joins TRBV23-1 and TRBJ1-3; perhaps TRBD1 as D (6 bases). TRBV23-1 belongs to the ORF category, with a function that is uncertain. Trimming shortened V by 8 bases and J by 0 bases, and 11 bases separated the two germline ends. CDR3 size: 14 residues. The CDR3 reads CASYKDSSGNTIYF. DNA for the CDR3: TGCGCCAGCTATAAGGACAGCTCTGGAAACACCATATATTTT.

The chain is built from TRBV7-3 and TRBJ2-1, with unresolved D. Germline CDR1 SGHTA, CDR2 FQGTGA. V dropped 2 bases and J dropped 0 bases, with 8 bases sitting between them. The CDR3 sequence is 15 residues long. CDR3 protein: CASSLHGSSYNEQFF. The CDR3 DNA sequence: TGTGCCAGCAGCTTACACGGAAGCTCCTACAATGAGCAGTTCTTC. Combining the CDR3 with reference TRBV7-3 and TRBJ2-1 gives the whole variable domain GAGVSQTPSNKVTEKGKYVELRCDPISGHTALYWYRQSLGQGPEFLIYFQGTGAADDSGLPNDRFFAVRPEGSVSTLKIQRTERGDSAVYLCASSLHGSSYNEQFFGPGTRLTVL.

V and J are TRBV19 and TRBJ2-2, with D possibly matching TRBD2 (6 bases). Germline CDR1 is LNHDA and CDR2 is SQIVND (reference sequence). The CDR3 length is 14 residues. Between the trimmed V and J ends, which lost 4 bases and 7 bases, there was a span of 13 bases. The CDR3 protein is CASSNLAGGGELFF. Here the CDR3 DNA reads TGTGCCAGTAGTAACCTAGCCGGGGGCGGGGAGCTGTTTTTT.